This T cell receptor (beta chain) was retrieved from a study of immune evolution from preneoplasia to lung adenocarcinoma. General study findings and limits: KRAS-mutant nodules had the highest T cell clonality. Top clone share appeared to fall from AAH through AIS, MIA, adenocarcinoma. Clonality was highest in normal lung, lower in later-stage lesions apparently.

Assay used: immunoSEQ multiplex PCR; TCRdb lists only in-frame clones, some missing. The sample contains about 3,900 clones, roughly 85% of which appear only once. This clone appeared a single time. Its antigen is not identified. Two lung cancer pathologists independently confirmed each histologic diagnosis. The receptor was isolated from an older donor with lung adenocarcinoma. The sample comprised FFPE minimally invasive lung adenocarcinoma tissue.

This CDR3 reads CASSQVLTRSGTDTQYF. The CDR3 DNA reads TGCGCCAGCAGCCAAGTACTTACTAGGAGTGGCACAGATACGCAGTATTTT. The V gene is TRBV4-1, the J gene TRBJ2-3; a possible D gene is TRBD2 (5 bases). Between the trimmed V and J ends, which lost 1 base and 1 base, there was a span of 15 bases. The CDR3 is 17 residues long. From germline, CDR1 is MGHRA and CDR2 YSYEKL.